Reported below is one T cell receptor (beta chain). Its antigen is not identified. The CDR3 runs 14 residues. Trimming stripped 4 bases from V and 8 bases from J, with 14 bases between. CDR1 is SGHTA, CDR2 FQGTGA, per germline. Cells sorted by CD45RO/CCR7/CD25/CD127/CD95/CD27 comprised CD4+ naive, central memory, regulatory and stem cell-like memory cells. This entry belongs to a study of beta chain features in type 1 diabetes. Study-level findings and limits: Relative to healthy donors, patients appeared to have naive, central memory and Treg TCRB repertoires that were more similar. Type 1 diabetes patients showed fewer insertions and more deletions at VDJ junctions. Type 1 diabetes patients had TCRB CDR3s that were shorter (moderately but significantly so) in all four CD4+ subsets.

Sequenced material consisted of expressed TCRB transcripts (all of the isolated RNA was reverse transcribed). The protocol was immunoSEQ multiplex PCR, while the TCRdb copy is restricted to in-frame clones and leaves out a portion. Found here are more than 300,000 clones, around 9.6% of them singletons; the top ten hold around 0.66%. V is TRBV7-3 and J is TRBJ2-2; D remains ambiguous. This TCR was sampled from a man between 25 and 39 years old with type 1 diabetes. The sample taken for sequencing was central memory CD4+ T cells from blood. CDR3 sequence: CASSSNTYPGELFF. CDR3 DNA sequence: TGTGCCAGCAGCTCGAATACTTACCCTGGGGAGCTGTTTTTT.